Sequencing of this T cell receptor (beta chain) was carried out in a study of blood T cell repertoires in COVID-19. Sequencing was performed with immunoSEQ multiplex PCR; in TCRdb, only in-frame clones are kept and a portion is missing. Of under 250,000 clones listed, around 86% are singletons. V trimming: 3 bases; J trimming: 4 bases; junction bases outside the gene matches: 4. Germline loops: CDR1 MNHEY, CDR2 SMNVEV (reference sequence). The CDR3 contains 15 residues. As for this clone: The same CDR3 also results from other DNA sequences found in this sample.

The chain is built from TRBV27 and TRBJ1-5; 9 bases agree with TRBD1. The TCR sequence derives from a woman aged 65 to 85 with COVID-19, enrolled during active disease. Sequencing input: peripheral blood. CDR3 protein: CASSLSGTGNQPQHF. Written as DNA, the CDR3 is TGTGCCAGCAGTTTGTCGGGGACAGGGAATCAGCCCCAGCATTTT.